This T cell receptor beta chain came from a study of blood T cell repertoires in COVID-19. At the level of the study: Samples of COVID-19 (acute and convalescent) were obtained from the United States, Italy and Spain. Sources were T cells, B-cell-depleted T cells, or PBMCs; the material itself was cDNA or gDNA.

In this sample, this clone turned up once. In the original workflow: By means of reference gene primer amplification, nucleated cell counts were estimated. Clones were sequenced by immunoSEQ multiplex PCR, and TCRdb holds only the in-frame ones, with some missing. V, J and clone size reflect that table, while D and trimming were determined from the DNA. The sample consists of fewer than 80,000 clones, 80% of them appearing once. The sequence was collected from a human donor in a cohort sampled during active COVID-19. Material: peripheral blood.

DNA of the CDR3: TGTGCCAGTAGTCTACTACAAACTGAAAAACTGTTTTTT. It translates to CASSLLQTEKLFF. The genes are TRBV19 and TRBJ1-4, with D unclear. CDR1 is LNHDA, CDR2 SQIVND, per germline (reference sequence). V was pared by 5 bases and J by 7 bases, with 11 bases between. This CDR3 spans 13 amino acids.